The rows below give T cell receptor beta chains drawn from one sample of a study of blood T cell repertoires in COVID-19. The protocol was immunoSEQ multiplex PCR, while the TCRdb copy is restricted to in-frame clones and leaves out a portion. The sample holds 200,000 to 300,000 clones, roughly 88% seen once. The material sequenced was PBMCs or T cells enriched from blood (not recorded which). These TCRs come from a woman in her forties with acute COVID-19. Each CDR3 is given with its conserved first and last residue. A D gene is named only where the DNA matches it firmly. The listing skips clone size in some rows; elsewhere it reads once, few, many or a size class.

d_gene | j_gene | v_gene | abundance | CDR3nt | CDR3aa
- | TRBJ1-2 | TRBV5-1 | - | TGCGCCAGCAGCGTTTTGGGAGAAGCTAACTATGGCTACACCTTC | CASSVLGEANYGYTF
TRBD1 | TRBJ1-6 | TRBV4-1 | - | TGCGCCAGCGCTCCGGGACAGTCTTCACCCCTCCACTTT | CASAPGQSSPLHF
- | TRBJ1-2 | TRBV24-1 | - | TGTGCCACCAGTGGGGGGCCGTACGACAGCGCCACAAAGGGCTACACCTTC | CATSGGPYDSATKGYTF
- | TRBJ2-1 | TRBV18 | - | TGTGCCAGCTCACCATCCCTATACAATGAGCAGTTCTTC | CASSPSLYNEQFF
- | TRBJ2-1 | TRBV4-3 | - | TGCGCCAGCAGCTACACTTGGACTACAGAGCAGTTCTTC | CASSYTWTTEQFF
- | TRBJ1-1 | TRBV5-1 | few | TGCGCCAGCAGCTTGGGACTCGGGAACACTGAAGCTTTCTTT | CASSLGLGNTEAFF
TRBD1 | TRBJ2-2 | TRBV27 | few | TGTGCCAGCAGGACGAGACAGGGGGCGGGCGGGGAGCTGTTTTTT | CASRTRQGAGGELFF
TRBD2 | TRBJ2-1 | TRBV7-2 | - | TGTGCCAGCAGCTTAGGCTCTAGCGGGAGCAATGAGCAGTTCTTC | CASSLGSSGSNEQFF
- | TRBJ2-1 | TRBV11-2 | - | TGTGCCAGCAGCCTCCCGACTACCCTCTCGAGGCCTTTTCAGTTCTTC | CASSLPTTLSRPFQFF
TRBD2 | TRBJ2-1 | TRBV30 | - | TGTGCCTGGAGTCGGCGGGAGGGCCGTGATGAGCAGTTCTTC | CAWSRREGRDEQFF
- | TRBJ1-5 | TRBV19 | - | TGTGCCAGTAGTGTTGACAGTTCCCCGGGGCCCCAGCATTTT | CASSVDSSPGPQHF
TRBD2 | TRBJ2-1 | TRBV6-1 | - | TGTGCCTTAGCGGGAGGGCACGATGAGCAGTTCTTC | CALAGGHDEQFF
TRBD1 | TRBJ1-4 | TRBV4-3 | few | TGCGCCAGCAGCCAAGAGCGGACAGGAACTAATGAAAAACTGTTTTTT | CASSQERTGTNEKLFF
- | TRBJ1-1 | TRBV15 | - | TGTGCCACCAGCAGAGATAGGGGGTCTGGGACTGAAGCTTTCTTT | CATSRDRGSGTEAFF
TRBD2 | TRBJ2-2 | TRBV27 | - | TGTGCCAGCACTTATATCCAGGGACTAGGTACCGGGGAGCTGTTTTTT | CASTYIQGLGTGELFF
TRBD2 | TRBJ2-5 | TRBV27 | - | TGTGCCAGCAGTAGGACTAGCGGGAGGAACCAAGAGACCCAGTACTTC | CASSRTSGRNQETQYF
- | TRBJ1-2 | TRBV11-3 | once | TGTGCCAGCAGCTTAGAATTGACTGGTGTCTACACCTTC | CASSLELTGVYTF
- | TRBJ2-7 | TRBV6-5 | - | TGTGCCAGCAGTTACTCGACGGCTAGTGATTACGAGCAGTACTTC | CASSYSTASDYEQYF
TRBD1 | TRBJ2-3 | TRBV28 | once | TGTGCCAGCAGTTTAAGGACAGGGGGCACAGATACGCAGTATTTT | CASSLRTGGTDTQYF
TRBD2 | TRBJ2-3 | TRBV28 | - | TGTGCCAGCAGGACTAGCGGGACCCCCGGGTATTTT | CASRTSGTPGYF
TRBD1 | TRBJ1-3 | TRBV28 | - | TGTGCCAGCAGTTTTTTTTTGGGACAGGGGGCTAAATTTTCGAGCTCTGGAAACACCATATATTTT | CASSFFLGQGAKFSSSGNTIYF
TRBD1 | TRBJ1-4 | TRBV4-3 | - | TGCGCCAGCAGCCAACTCGGACAGGGTACGGGTGAAAAACTGTTTTTT | CASSQLGQGTGEKLFF
TRBD2 | TRBJ2-3 | TRBV7-9 | - | TGTGCCAGCAGCTTATCGATTTCACTACTAGCGGGACTTGCAGATACGCAGTATTTT | CASSLSISLLAGLADTQYF
- | TRBJ2-1 | TRBV27 | once | TGTGCCAGCAGTTTCAGGAGCGGGTCCTCAAATGAGCAGTTCTTC | CASSFRSGSSNEQFF